Listed below are T cell receptor beta chains from one sample, sequenced in a study of cytomegalovirus exposure and HLA in healthy donors. Sequencing used immunoSEQ multiplex PCR; TCRdb keeps in-frame clones, though not all of them. This repertoire shows around 140,000 clones, less than 85% found once; its top ten account for 1.5%. Sequenced material: PBMCs. Source of these receptors: a man in his forties in good health and CMV-seronegative. CDR3s include the opening cysteine and the closing phenylalanine or tryptophan. Fields, in order: clone size, V gene, J gene, D gene, CDR3 protein, CDR3 DNA. D genes are given only for firm matches. Size is omitted from some rows. Given values are once, few, many or a class for expanded clones.

.	TRBV10-1	TRBJ2-5	.	CASSVPGQQETQYF	TGCGCCAGCAGTGTGCCAGGACAGCAAGAGACCCAGTACTTC
.	TRBV4-3	TRBJ2-7	TRBD1	CASSQGQGVYEQYF	TGCGCCAGCAGCCAAGGACAGGGGGTCTACGAGCAGTACTTC
.	TRBV7-2	TRBJ2-7	TRBD2	CASSLWTSGAHLSYEQYF	TGTGCCAGCAGCTTATGGACTAGCGGGGCTCACCTGTCCTACGAGCAGTACTTC
.	TRBV9	TRBJ2-1	TRBD2	CASSPSAGGPSYNEQFF	TGTGCCAGCAGTCCGAGTGCGGGGGGGCCCTCCTACAATGAGCAGTTCTTC
.	TRBV27	TRBJ2-5	TRBD1	CASSQRTGPEETQYF	TGTGCCAGCAGTCAGCGGACAGGGCCGGAGGAGACCCAGTACTTC
once	TRBV7-9	TRBJ2-1	.	CSSSLGTGTGGYYNEQFF	TGTTCCAGCAGCTTAGGGACGGGAACCGGAGGCTACTACAATGAGCAGTTCTTC
once	TRBV6-5	TRBJ2-5	TRBD1	CASRNPGGKETQYF	TGTGCCAGCAGAAACCCAGGGGGCAAGGAGACCCAGTACTTC
.	TRBV11-3	TRBJ2-1	.	CASSVSSSYNEQFF	TGTGCCAGCAGCGTTTCGAGCTCCTACAATGAGCAGTTCTTC
once	TRBV5-1	TRBJ2-3	TRBD2	CASSGGLAEGTDTQYF	TGCGCCAGCAGCGGGGGTCTAGCGGAGGGCACAGATACGCAGTATTTT
.	TRBV29-1	TRBJ1-2	.	CSGGDSYRRGYTF	TGCAGCGGCGGGGACTCGTACAGGAGAGGCTACACCTTC
few	TRBV7-8	TRBJ1-2	TRBD1	CASSLAPGQEGYTF	TGTGCCAGCAGCTTAGCTCCGGGACAGGAAGGCTACACCTTC
.	TRBV4-1	TRBJ2-7	TRBD2	CASSQGVAGGPSLYEQYF	TGCGCCAGCAGCCAAGGGGTAGCGGGAGGGCCCTCTTTATACGAGCAGTACTTC
.	TRBV2	TRBJ2-2	TRBD1	CASTLRGQEGTGELFF	TGTGCCAGCACCCTAAGGGGACAGGAAGGGACCGGGGAGCTGTTTTTT
.	TRBV9	TRBJ2-1	TRBD2	CASSVVPSGGQNEQFF	TGTGCCAGCAGCGTAGTACCTAGCGGGGGCCAGAATGAGCAGTTCTTC